What follows are 21 T cell receptor beta chains derived from one specimen sequenced in a study of early T cells in non-severe SARS-CoV-2 infection. MiXCR, run by TCRdb on the 5' RACE reads, gives a single entry per CDR3 protein. The table includes 40,000 to 45,000 distinct CDR3 sequences, about 6% detected once. The sequencing here drew on whole blood, taken at baseline. These receptors were taken from an adult who was a healthcare worker with PCR-confirmed SARS-CoV-2 infection or an uninfected control (not recorded which).

This sequence joins TRBV7-2 and TRBJ2-3, with D perhaps matching TRBD1 (6 bases). Trimming cost V 5 bases and J 5 bases, with 14 bases left between them. Germline lookup yields CDR1 SGHTA and CDR2 FQGNSA. The CDR3 sequence is 14 residues long. Here the CDR3 DNA reads TGTGCCAGCAGCAATAGGGTACAGGGAGATACGCAGTATTTT. Translation gives CASSNRVQGDTQYF.

This clonotype was observed many times. CDR3 in DNA: TGTGCCAGCAGTTTAGCGCGAGCTTATGGCTACACCTTC. It is translated as CASSLARAYGYTF. The chain recombines TRBV12-3 or TRBV12-4 with TRBJ1-2; D gene unclear. CDR3 length: 13 residues. Deletions cut 0 bases from V and 5 bases from J, with 7 bases between.

The genes are TRBV19 and TRBJ2-6; 7 positions match TRBD1. The length of the CDR3 is 15 residues. Per germline, CDR1 LNHDA and CDR2 SQIVND (reference sequence). V lost 5 bases to trimming and J lost 13 bases; unmatched junction nucleotides: 14. CDR3 coding DNA: TGTGCCAGTAGTCCCGTACGGACAGGCGGCTCAGTCCTGACTTTC. It codes for CASSPVRTGGSVLTF.

This clonotype was recorded many times. This sequence joins TRBV2 and TRBJ2-3, with TRBD2 matching 12 bases. V gave up 4 bases and J gave up 6 bases; unmatched junction bases: 5. In germline, CDR1 is SNHLY, CDR2 FYNNEI. The CDR3 length is 15 residues. The CDR3 protein is CASSAGLAGYDTQYF. The CDR3 DNA follows: TGTGCCAGCAGTGCGGGACTAGCGGGTTATGATACGCAGTATTTT. Filled out from reference TRBV2 and TRBJ2-3, the complete variable domain reads EPEVTQTPSHQVTQMGQEVILRCVPISNHLYFYWYRQILGQKVEFLVSFYNNEISEKSEIFDDQFSVERPDGSNFTLKIRSTKLEDSAMYFCASSAGLAGYDTQYFGPGTRLTVL.

This clonotype was detected many times. The chain has TRBV30 and TRBJ2-7, with 9 bases lining up with TRBD1. Germline V gives CDR1 GTSNPN, CDR2 SVGIG (reference sequence). The CDR3 has 16 amino acids. V lost 3 bases, J lost 2 bases, and 11 bases stayed unmatched. In DNA, the CDR3 is TGTGCCTGGAGGAAACAGGGGGCAGGGGTGACCTACGAGCAGTACTTC. Its translation: CAWRKQGAGVTYEQYF.

This clonotype was seen repeatedly, ten times or more. The V gene is TRBV6-5, the J gene TRBJ1-2, with 10 bases identical to TRBD1. This CDR3 region has 13 residues. The germline V gene encodes CDR1 MNHEY and CDR2 SVGAGI. V lost 2 bases to trimming and J lost 10 bases; unmatched junction nucleotides: 4. Written as DNA, the CDR3 is TGTGCCAGCAGTTACATCGGACAGGGGGACTACACCTTC. The encoded protein is CASSYIGQGDYTF.

This clonotype was seen at least ten times. The chain joins TRBV12-3 or TRBV12-4 to TRBJ1-2; 8 bases agree with TRBD1. The CDR3 spans 15 residues. With V trimmed by 0 bases and J by 2 bases, 2 bases remained unmatched. CDR3 in DNA: TGTGCCAGCAGTTTAGCGCAGGGGGCGAACTATGGCTACACCTTC. Its translation: CASSLAQGANYGYTF.

This clonotype showed up many times. V gene TRBV11-2 combines with J gene TRBJ2-7; 8 bases align to TRBD1. This CDR3 has 15 residues. Germline CDR1 reads SGHAT; CDR2 reads FQNNGV. Trimming took 5 bases from V and 7 from J; bases not matched to a gene: 13. CDR3 nucleotides: TGTGCCAGCAGCCCTCAGGCAGGGGGCCCGGGTGAGCAGTACTTC. It codes for CASSPQAGGPGEQYF.

This clonotype was counted only a few times. V and J are TRBV18 and TRBJ2-1, with D possibly matching TRBD2 (6 bases). Trimming cost V 3 bases and J 6 bases, with 9 bases left between them. The length of the CDR3 is 13 residues. Germline-derived CDR1 and CDR2 are KGHSH and LQKENI. CDR3 sequence reads: CASSPGGRNEQFF. In DNA, the CDR3 is TGTGCCAGCTCACCCGGGGGTCGCAATGAGCAGTTCTTC.

This clonotype was picked up a small number of times. The J gene is TRBJ2-3, the V gene TRBV7-2, with 11 bases matching TRBD1. Germline lookup yields CDR1 SGHTA and CDR2 FQGNSA. Losses at the gene ends were 5 bases for V and 6 bases for J; bases not matched to a gene: 4. The CDR3 totals 14 residues. Here the CDR3 reads CASSLDRGLDTQYF. The CDR3 nucleotides are TGTGCCAGCAGCCTGGACAGGGGGCTCGATACGCAGTATTTT.

This clonotype appeared once. V usage is TRBV7-9 and J usage is TRBJ2-7; D call uncertain. The ends were cut back, 0 bases at V and 3 bases at J, with 12 bases in the middle. The germline gives CDR1 SEHNR, CDR2 FQNEAQ (reference sequence). This CDR3 comprises 15 residues. The CDR3 here is CASSLAVTTNYEQYF. CDR3 DNA: TGTGCCAGCAGCTTAGCGGTAACGACAAACTACGAGCAGTACTTC.

In its sample, this clonotype was seen a few times. The V gene is TRBV20-1, the J gene TRBJ2-5, with 12 bases fitting TRBD2. The CDR3 totals 16 residues. Germline V CDR1 and CDR2: DFQATT, SNEGSKA (reference sequence). V lost 0 bases and J lost 1; bases outside the gene matches: 3. In DNA, the CDR3 is TGCAGTGCTAGAGACCCGACTAGCGGGGGCCAAGAGACCCAGTACTTC. It specifies CSARDPTSGGQETQYF.

This clonotype was found many times. The rearrangement links TRBV10-2 to TRBJ1-3, with D possibly TRBD1 on 5 matching bases. Germline CDR1 WSHSY, CDR2 SAAADI. With 4 bases removed from V and 0 bases from J, the gap between germline ends came to 13 bases. The length of the CDR3 is 16 residues. CDR3 loop: CASSVRGTTSGNTIYF. The CDR3, as DNA: TGCGCCAGCAGTGTCCGGGGGACCACCTCTGGAAACACCATATATTTT.

This clonotype was counted many times. The V and J genes are TRBV9 and TRBJ2-5; unclear D gene. Between the trimmed V and J ends, which lost 2 bases and 1 base, there was a span of 9 bases. The CDR3 totals 14 residues. From germline, CDR1 is SGDLS and CDR2 YYNGEE. Written as DNA, the CDR3 is TGTGCCAGCAGCGTGGGCACGGGCCAAGAGACCCAGTACTTC. This translates into CASSVGTGQETQYF.

This clonotype was counted a few times. This chain joins TRBV5-3 and TRBJ1-2; D is undetermined. TRBV5-3 carries the ORF label, with uncertain function. V gave up 3 bases and J gave up 2 bases, with 8 bases separating them. The CDR3 is 13 residues long. The DNA of the CDR3 is TGTGCCAGAAGCTCGGTGGCCAACTATGGCTACACCTTC. Translated, it gives CARSSVANYGYTF.

This chain joins TRBV7-2 and TRBJ2-2; 7 bases are shared with TRBD1. This CDR3 has 16 residues. Germline-derived CDR1 and CDR2 are SGHTA and FQGNSA. V gave up 5 bases and J gave up 5 bases; unmatched junction bases: 11. This CDR3 is CASSRLVQGLTGELFF. The CDR3 bases are TGTGCCAGCAGCAGACTTGTACAGGGGTTAACCGGGGAGCTGTTTTTT. The variable domain in full, with the rest retrieved from reference TRBV7-2 and TRBJ2-2, is GAGVSQSPSNKVTEKGKDVELRCDPISGHTALYWYRQSLGQGLEFLIYFQGNSAPDKSGLPSDRFSAERTGGSVSTLTIQRTQQEDSAVYLCASSRLVQGLTGELFFGEGSRLTVL.

This clonotype occurred once. This could be a read error, since a much larger clone is one nucleotide away. The chain carries TRBV2 and TRBJ2-1, with D perhaps TRBD1 or TRBD2 (5 bases each). Germline V gene data show CDR1 as SNHLY and CDR2 as FYNNEI. The CDR3 loop spans 15 amino acids. This CDR3 is CTSRERRATYNEQFF. In DNA, the CDR3 is TGTACCAGCAGGGAGAGGCGGGCGACCTACAATGAGCAGTTCTTC. The variable domain in full, with the rest retrieved from reference TRBV2 and TRBJ2-1, is EPEVTQTPSHQVTQMGQEVILRCVPISNHLYFYWYRQILGQKVEFLVSFYNNEISEKSEIFDDQFSVERPDGSNFTLKIRSTKLEDSAMYFCTSRERRATYNEQFFGPGTRLTVL.

The chain joins TRBV27 to TRBJ1-1; 7 bases line up with TRBD1. V was clipped by 2 bases and J by 9 bases; unmatched bases: 6. CDR1 and CDR2 from the germline V gene are MNHEY and SMNVEV (reference sequence). This CDR3 contains 13 residues. The CDR3 sequence is CASSLRQGDKAFF. CDR3 nucleotides: TGTGCCAGCAGTTTACGTCAGGGGGATAAAGCTTTCTTT.

This clonotype was recorded many times. V and J are TRBV12-3 or TRBV12-4 and TRBJ1-5; TRBD1 agrees at 7 bases. CDR3 size: 13 residues. V shed 7 bases, J shed 4 bases, and the junction held 4 bases outside the gene matches. The CDR3 reads CASTGGPNQPQHF. For the CDR3, the DNA is TGTGCCAGCACAGGGGGACCAAATCAGCCCCAGCATTTT.

The CDR3 loop is CASSADRDQPQHF. CDR3 coding DNA: TGTGCCAGCAGCGCGGACAGGGACCAGCCCCAGCATTTT. The chain couples TRBV13 to TRBJ1-5; 8 bases fit TRBD1. The CDR3 is made up of 13 amino acids. With 5 bases clipped from V and 7 bases from J, the junction kept 4 bases outside the gene matches. Looked up from germline, CDR1 is PRHDT and CDR2 is FYEKMQ (reference sequence).

This clonotype occurred a few times. The V call is TRBV12-3 or TRBV12-4, the J call TRBJ1-1; D is possibly TRBD1 (5 bases). V was clipped by 5 bases and J by 0 bases, with 10 bases between them. The CDR3 extends over 14 amino acids. As DNA, the CDR3 is TGTGCCAGCAGTCGTGACAGTTTGAACACTGAAGCTTTCTTT. Its translation is CASSRDSLNTEAFF.